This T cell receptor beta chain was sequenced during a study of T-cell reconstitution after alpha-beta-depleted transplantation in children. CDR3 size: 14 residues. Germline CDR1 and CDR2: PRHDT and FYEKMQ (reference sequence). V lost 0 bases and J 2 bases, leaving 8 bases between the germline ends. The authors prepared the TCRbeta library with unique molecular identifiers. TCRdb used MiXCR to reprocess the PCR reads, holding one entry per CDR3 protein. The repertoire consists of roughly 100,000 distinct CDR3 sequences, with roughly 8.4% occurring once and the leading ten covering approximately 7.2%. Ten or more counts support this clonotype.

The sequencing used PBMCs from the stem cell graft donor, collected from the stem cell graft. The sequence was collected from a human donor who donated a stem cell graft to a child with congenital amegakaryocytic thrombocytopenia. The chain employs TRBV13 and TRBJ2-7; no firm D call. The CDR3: CASSLGPVTYEQYF. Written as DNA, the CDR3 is TGTGCCAGCAGCTTAGGCCCAGTTACCTACGAGCAGTACTTC.